Each of the 32 T cell receptor beta chains below was sequenced from the same sample in a study of vaccination and CD4 T cells after COVID-19. Antigens for these TCRs are unknown. Sequenced with the Oncomine TCR Beta short-read assay was DNA taken from cultured CD4+ T cells. Each CDR3 protein is one row after TCRdb ran MiXCR on the PCR reads. The sample shows approximately 12,000 distinct CDR3 sequences, less than 50% of them seen only once. Treatment reported: roughly 10-day PBMC culture with coronavirus spike peptide pools or control peptides (ViraFEST assay). The sequenced sample consisted of cultured CD4+ T cells from blood. All receptors come from a human donor with COVID-19.

J is TRBJ1-1 and V is TRBV10-3; D unresolved. Trimming left V 6 bases short and J 4 bases short, with 12 bases between. The CDR3 spans 13 residues. Germline CDR1 reads ENHRY; CDR2 reads SYGVKD. Here the CDR3 reads CAIRTGGSTEAFF. CDR3 bases: TGTGCCATCAGAACGGGCGGGAGCACTGAAGCTTTCTTT.

The rearrangement uses TRBV10-3 and TRBJ1-1; perhaps TRBD1 as D (5 bases). Germline V gives CDR1 ENHRY, CDR2 SYGVKD. V was shortened by 4 bases and J by 9 bases, with 30 bases between the two germline ends. The CDR3 contains 18 residues. The CDR3 DNA is TGTGCCATCAGTGGTTCGAGAGGCTCAGGGAGAGGAGAGGACCAAGCTTTCTTT. Translation: CAISGSRGSGRGEDQAFF.

This clonotype was observed a few times. The chain combines TRBV2 with TRBJ2-2; the D call may be TRBD1 or TRBD2 (5 bases each). Germline CDR1 is SNHLY and CDR2 is FYNNEI. Trimming left V 7 bases short and J 8 bases short, with 11 bases between. The CDR3 runs to 12 residues. CDR3 sequence: CASIRDPGELFF. The CDR3 coding sequence is TGTGCCAGCATAAGGGACCCGGGGGAGCTGTTTTTT. Complete variable domain (other parts from reference TRBV2 and TRBJ2-2): EPEVTQTPSHQVTQMGQEVILRCVPISNHLYFYWYRQILGQKVEFLVSFYNNEISEKSEIFDDQFSVERPDGSNFTLKIRSTKLEDSAMYFCASIRDPGELFFGEGSRLTVL.

A few counts support this clonotype. V gene TRBV27 combines with J gene TRBJ1-6; 9 bases align to TRBD1. CDR3 length: 16 amino acids. Trimming cost V 5 bases and J 7 bases; bases outside gene matches: 9. The germline V gene encodes CDR1 MNHEY and CDR2 SMNVEV (reference sequence). CDR3 nucleotides: TGTGCCAGCAGTAAAATCGGGACAGGGAACAATTCACCCCTCCACTTT. Translated: CASSKIGTGNNSPLHF.

The J gene is TRBJ2-7, the V gene TRBV20-1; TRBD1 agrees at 7 bases. The CDR3 runs 14 residues. Germline V lookup: CDR1 DFQATT, CDR2 SNEGSKA (reference sequence). Trimming cost V 6 bases and J 3 bases; bases outside gene matches: 11. The CDR3 loop is CSAPPTGDYYEQYF. CDR3 nucleotide sequence: TGCAGTGCCCCCCCTACAGGGGATTACTACGAGCAGTACTTC.

In its sample, this clonotype was seen a few times. V usage is TRBV2 and J usage is TRBJ2-1, with D unclear. CDR3 size: 13 residues. Germline V gene sequence: CDR1 SNHLY, CDR2 FYNNEI. Between the trimmed V and J ends, which lost 8 bases and 5 bases, there was a span of 13 bases. The CDR3 here is CASLPRPHNEQFF. The CDR3, as DNA: TGTGCCAGCTTACCCCGGCCCCACAATGAGCAGTTCTTC. Filled out from reference TRBV2 and TRBJ2-1, the complete variable domain reads EPEVTQTPSHQVTQMGQEVILRCVPISNHLYFYWYRQILGQKVEFLVSFYNNEISEKSEIFDDQFSVERPDGSNFTLKIRSTKLEDSAMYFCASLPRPHNEQFFGPGTRLTVL.

This clonotype was counted only a few times. This chain joins TRBV5-4 and TRBJ1-2; 9 bases map to TRBD1. V shed 1 base, J shed 7 bases, and the junction held 5 bases outside the gene matches. The CDR3 consists of 14 residues. Germline V gene sequence: CDR1 SGHNT, CDR2 YYREEE (reference sequence). CDR3 bases: TGTGCCAGCAGCTTGACAGGGGGCGCCGGTGGCTACACCTTC. Its protein product is CASSLTGGAGGYTF. The variable domain in full, with the rest retrieved from reference TRBV5-4 and TRBJ1-2, is ETGVTQSPTHLIKTRGQQVTLRCSSQSGHNTVSWYQQALGQGPQFIFQYYREEENGRGNFPPRFSGLQFPNYSSELNVNALELDDSALYLCASSLTGGAGGYTFGSGTRLTVV.

V gene TRBV6-4 combines with J gene TRBJ1-1; the match to TRBD1 covers 7 bases. V trimming: 5 bases; J trimming: 5 bases; junction bases outside the gene matches: 8. There are 14 residues in the CDR3. CDR1 is MRHNA and CDR2 is SNTAGT in the germline V gene. The CDR3 here is CASSTGVWGTEAFF. CDR3 in DNA: TGTGCCAGCAGTACAGGGGTCTGGGGGACTGAAGCTTTCTTT.

The chain employs TRBV19 and TRBJ2-2; 9 bases are a match to TRBD1. J gave up 4 bases and V 6 bases, and 6 bases lay outside the gene matches. The CDR3 sequence is 15 residues long. Per the germline V gene, CDR1 is LNHDA and CDR2 is SQIVND (reference sequence). CDR3 bases: TGTGCCAGTAGACCCGGGACAGGGAGCACCGGGGAGCTGTTTTTT. Its translation is CASRPGTGSTGELFF. Filled out from reference TRBV19 and TRBJ2-2, the complete variable domain reads DGGITQSPKYLFRKEGQNVTLSCEQNLNHDAMYWYRQDPGQGLRLIYYSQIVNDFQKGDIAEGYSVSREKKESFPLTVTSAQKNPTAFYLCASRPGTGSTGELFFGEGSRLTVL.

V and J are TRBV19 and TRBJ1-1; D ambiguous. The germline V gene has CDR1 LNHDA and CDR2 SQIVND (reference sequence). CDR3 length: 16 amino acids. Trimming removed 3 bases from V and 0 bases from J, with 14 bases in between. The CDR3 region is CASSISQISLNTEAFF. The CDR3 DNA sequence: TGTGCCAGTAGTATTAGCCAGATAAGTCTGAACACTGAAGCTTTCTTT.

The chain joins TRBV6-1 to TRBJ2-7; unclear D gene. Looked up from germline, CDR1 is MNHNS and CDR2 is SASEGT. The CDR3 consists of 14 residues. V lost 4 bases, J lost 4 bases, and 14 bases lay in between. The CDR3 is CASSVGSPTYEQYF. Written as DNA, the CDR3 is TGTGCCAGCAGTGTTGGGTCCCCTACTTACGAGCAGTACTTC.

The gene calls are TRBV11-3 and TRBJ2-2; D is uncertain. The V and J ends lost 4 bases and 3 bases respectively, with 12 bases between them. Germline-derived CDR1 and CDR2 are SGHNT and YENEEA. CDR3 length: 15 amino acids. CDR3 nucleotide sequence: TGTGCCAGCAGCTCCCGGAGCGTCTACACCGGGGAGCTGTTTTTT. Protein product: CASSSRSVYTGELFF.

The chain uses TRBV20-1 and TRBJ1-2; TRBD1 matches at 9 bases. Trimming at V came to 6 bases and at J to 6 bases, leaving 2 bases not matched to a gene. Germline values: CDR1 DFQATT, CDR2 SNEGSKA (reference sequence). This CDR3 has 11 residues. CDR3 region: CSARTGDGYTF. The CDR3 nucleotides read TGCAGTGCGAGGACAGGGGATGGCTACACCTTC.

This chain uses TRBV7-2 with TRBJ2-7; D is ambiguous. Deletions cut 5 bases from V and 4 bases from J, with 9 bases between. This CDR3 spans 12 amino acids. The V gene's germline CDR1 is SGHTA and CDR2 FQGNSA. Here the CDR3 DNA reads TGTGCCAGCAGCCCCAAATTATACGAGCAGTACTTC. Translated: CASSPKLYEQYF.

The J gene is TRBJ1-3, the V gene TRBV19; D gene ambiguous. Trimming shortened V by 3 bases and J by 6 bases, and 6 bases separated the two germline ends. The CDR3 is 12 amino acids. Germline V CDR1 and CDR2: LNHDA, SQIVND (reference sequence). In DNA form, the CDR3 reads TGTGCCAGTAGTATCCCCCCAAACACCATATATTTT. This sequence encodes CASSIPPNTIYF. Full variable domain (missing parts from reference TRBV19 and TRBJ1-3): DGGITQSPKYLFRKEGQNVTLSCEQNLNHDAMYWYRQDPGQGLRLIYYSQIVNDFQKGDIAEGYSVSREKKESFPLTVTSAQKNPTAFYLCASSIPPNTIYFGEGSWLTVV.

This clonotype was seen more than once but under ten times. The chain recombines TRBV6-2 or TRBV6-3 with TRBJ2-1, with 12 bases matching TRBD2. The V gene's germline CDR1 is MNHEY and CDR2 SVGEGT. There are 15 residues in the CDR3. The ends lost 6 bases at V and 8 bases at J; junction bases unmatched: 8. The CDR3 sequence: CASSLGLAGGYEQFF. The CDR3 DNA sequence: TGTGCCAGCAGCCTCGGCCTAGCGGGGGGGTATGAGCAGTTCTTC.

V usage is TRBV7-2 and J usage is TRBJ2-3; D gene ambiguous. The CDR3 sequence is 14 residues long. Trimming stripped 5 bases from V and 8 bases from J, with 17 bases between. Germline assignment: CDR1 SGHTA and CDR2 FQGNSA. The CDR3 DNA sequence: TGTGCCAGCAGCCCCCCATCGGAACGTTTTACGCAGTATTTT. Translating gives CASSPPSERFTQYF.

This clonotype has only a few counts. The chain is built from TRBV6-2 or TRBV6-3 and TRBJ2-7; the match to TRBD1 covers 9 bases. The CDR3 runs 15 residues. With V trimmed by 10 bases and J by 1 base, 11 bases remained unmatched. Germline values: CDR1 MNHEY, CDR2 SVGEGT. In nucleotides, the CDR3 is TGTGCCACTTTGTCCGGGACAGGGAGTTCCTACGAGCAGTACTTC. This gives the protein CATLSGTGSSYEQYF.

This clonotype has a single count. This rearrangement joins TRBV7-6 to TRBJ2-1; TRBD2 might be the D (6 bases). V was shortened by 4 bases and J by 3 bases, with 10 bases between the two germline ends. This CDR3 has 14 amino acids. Looked up from germline, CDR1 is SGHVS and CDR2 is FNYEAQ. The CDR3 region is CASSSGGSYNEQFF. CDR3 DNA sequence: TGTGCCAGCAGCTCCGGGGGAAGCTACAATGAGCAGTTCTTC.

This clonotype was recorded a few times. The V gene is TRBV6-1, the J gene TRBJ1-1; no reliable D call. V was cut by 6 bases and J by 4 bases, with 12 bases left in between. Germline CDR1 reads MNHNS; CDR2 reads SASEGT. CDR3 length: 13 residues. The CDR3 protein is CASRRPGTTEAFF. Here the CDR3 DNA reads TGTGCCAGCAGACGCCCGGGTACCACTGAAGCTTTCTTT.

This clonotype is a singleton in its sample. This rearrangement joins TRBV10-2 to TRBJ1-2, with D perhaps TRBD1 (5 bases). Germline lookup yields CDR1 WSHSY and CDR2 SAAADI. V was cut by 3 bases and J by 0 bases, with 8 bases left in between. This CDR3 spans 14 amino acids. CDR3 residues: CASSERGANYGYTF. The CDR3 DNA reads as TGCGCCAGCAGTGAACGAGGGGCTAACTATGGCTACACCTTC.

The gene calls are TRBV20-1 and TRBJ1-6; no definite D call. This CDR3 is built from 15 residues. Germline V gene data show CDR1 as DFQATT and CDR2 as SNEGSKA (reference sequence). V lost 6 bases, J lost 8 bases, and 20 bases lay in between. CDR3 sequence reads: CSATRVPKRDSPLHF. The CDR3 region has the DNA TGCAGTGCAACGAGGGTCCCCAAGAGAGATTCACCCCTCCACTTT.

The CDR3 protein is CASTRSGSLTEETQYF. As DNA, the CDR3 is TGTGCCAGCACCCGTAGCGGATCCTTAACTGAAGAGACCCAGTACTTC. The genes are TRBV2 and TRBJ2-5; the D gene is possibly TRBD2 (6 bases). The CDR3 has 16 residues. Trimming took 7 bases from V and 3 from J, leaving 21 bases between them. Germline-derived CDR1 and CDR2 are SNHLY and FYNNEI.

This sequence joins TRBV2 and TRBJ2-7; 7 bases are shared with TRBD1. Losses at the gene ends were 4 bases for V and 3 bases for J; bases not matched to a gene: 6. The CDR3 contains 14 residues. Per the germline V gene, CDR1 is SNHLY and CDR2 is FYNNEI. CDR3 bases: TGTGCCAGCAGTGGCGGTCGACAGGGCTACGAGCAGTACTTC. The encoded protein is CASSGGRQGYEQYF.

The gene calls are TRBV29-1 and TRBJ2-5; 8 bases match TRBD1. Germline CDR1 SQVTM, CDR2 ANQGSEA. J gave up 5 bases and V 3 bases, and 2 bases lay outside the gene matches. CDR3 size: 12 residues. In nucleotides, the CDR3 is TGCAGCGTTGACAGGGGGCTGGAGACCCAGTACTTC. Amino acid sequence: CSVDRGLETQYF.

The chain recombines TRBV5-1 with TRBJ1-5; maybe TRBD1 (5 bases). This CDR3 has 14 residues. Between the trimmed V and J ends, which lost 4 bases and 2 bases, there was a span of 10 bases. Per germline, CDR1 SGHRS and CDR2 YFSETQ. CDR3 loop: CASSRGDGNQPQHF. The CDR3 bases are TGCGCCAGCAGCCGAGGGGATGGCAATCAGCCCCAGCATTTT. The full variable domain, its missing parts supplied by reference TRBV5-1 and TRBJ1-5, is KAGVTQTPRYLIKTRGQQVTLSCSPISGHRSVSWYQQTPGQGLQFLFEYFSETQRNKGNFPGRFSGRQFSNSRSEMNVSTLELGDSALYLCASSRGDGNQPQHFGDGTRLSIL.

This clonotype was found a few times. The rearrangement uses TRBV6-1 and TRBJ1-5; 7 positions match TRBD1. Germline assignment: CDR1 MNHNS and CDR2 SASEGT. The CDR3 extends over 14 amino acids. The J segment lost 5 bases and the V segment lost 4 bases, leaving 5 bases of the junction unmatched. The CDR3 loop reads CASSGETGYQPQHF. CDR3 sequence (DNA): TGTGCCAGCAGTGGGGAGACAGGGTATCAGCCCCAGCATTTT.

The chain uses TRBV19 and TRBJ2-3; 10 nucleotides agree with TRBD2. The CDR3 is 12 residues long. The V gene end was trimmed by 4 bases and the J gene end by 8 bases; junction bases not matched to a gene: 0. Germline V gene data show CDR1 as LNHDA and CDR2 as SQIVND (reference sequence). CDR3 protein: CASSTSGGTQYF. Here the CDR3 DNA reads TGTGCCAGTAGTACTAGCGGGGGTACGCAGTATTTT.

As for this clonotype: Relative to the germline gene, one junction end is altered; a read error may explain this. The chain is built from TRBV6-1 and TRBJ2-5; 7 positions agree with TRBD2. CDR3 length: 13 residues. Germline V gene sequence: CDR1 MNHNS, CDR2 SASEGT. The CDR3 coding sequence is TGTGCCAGCAGTGAAGCCGCGCGGGAGACCCAGTACTTT. Translation gives CASSEAARETQYF.

The V gene is TRBV2, the J gene TRBJ2-7; 10 positions agree with TRBD1. Germline V gives CDR1 SNHLY, CDR2 FYNNEI. Unmatched junction bases numbered 2, after V lost 4 bases and J lost 5 bases. This CDR3 region has 13 residues. CDR3 region: CASSAGTGDEQYF. The CDR3 nucleotides read TGTGCCAGCAGTGCCGGGACAGGGGACGAGCAGTACTTC. The whole variable domain, filled in from reference TRBV2 and TRBJ2-7, reads EPEVTQTPSHQVTQMGQEVILRCVPISNHLYFYWYRQILGQKVEFLVSFYNNEISEKSEIFDDQFSVERPDGSNFTLKIRSTKLEDSAMYFCASSAGTGDEQYFGPGTRLTVT.

This clonotype was detected only a few times. V usage is TRBV5-5 and J usage is TRBJ1-5; no firm D call. With 1 base removed from V and 9 bases from J, the gap between germline ends came to 14 bases. The length of the CDR3 is 14 residues. In germline, CDR1 is SGHKS, CDR2 YYEKEE (reference sequence). The CDR3 bases are TGTGCCAGCAGCTTGAACGCAGGCTCAGGGCCCCAGCATTTT. This codes for CASSLNAGSGPQHF. The full variable domain, with the rest looked up from reference TRBV5-5 and TRBJ1-5, is DAGVTQSPTHLIKTRGQQVTLRCSPISGHKSVSWYQQVLGQGPQFIFQYYEKEERGRGNFPDRFSARQFPNYSSELNVNALLLGDSALYLCASSLNAGSGPQHFGDGTRLSIL.

V and J are TRBV5-8 and TRBJ1-3; D gene uncertain. CDR3 size: 16 residues. CDR1 and CDR2 (germline): SGHTS, YDEGEE. V lost 4 bases to trimming and J lost 1 base, with 15 bases between them. CDR3 amino acids: CASSLISALSGNTIYF. The CDR3 DNA follows: TGTGCCAGCAGCCTTATCTCTGCTTTATCTGGAAACACCATATATTTT.